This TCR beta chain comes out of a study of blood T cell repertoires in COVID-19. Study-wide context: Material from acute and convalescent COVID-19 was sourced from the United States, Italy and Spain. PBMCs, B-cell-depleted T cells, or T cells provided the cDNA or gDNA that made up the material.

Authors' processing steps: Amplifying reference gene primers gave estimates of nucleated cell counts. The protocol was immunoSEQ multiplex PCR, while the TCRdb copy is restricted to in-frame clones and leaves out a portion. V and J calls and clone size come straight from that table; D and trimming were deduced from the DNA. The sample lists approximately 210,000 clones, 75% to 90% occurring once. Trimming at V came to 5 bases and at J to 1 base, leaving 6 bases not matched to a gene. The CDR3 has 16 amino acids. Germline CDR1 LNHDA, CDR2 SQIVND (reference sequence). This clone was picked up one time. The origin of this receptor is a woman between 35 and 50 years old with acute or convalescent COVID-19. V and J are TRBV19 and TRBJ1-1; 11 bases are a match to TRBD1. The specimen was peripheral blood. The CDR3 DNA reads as TGTGCCAGTAGTTTACGGGACAGGGGGAGGAACACTGAAGCTTTCTTT. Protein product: CASSLRDRGRNTEAFF. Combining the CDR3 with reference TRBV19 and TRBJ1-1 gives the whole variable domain DGGITQSPKYLFRKEGQNVTLSCEQNLNHDAMYWYRQDPGQGLRLIYYSQIVNDFQKGDIAEGYSVSREKKESFPLTVTSAQKNPTAFYLCASSLRDRGRNTEAFFGQGTRLTVV.